Presented here are 8 T cell receptor beta chains from one specimen sequenced in a study of blood T cell repertoires in COVID-19. Assay used: immunoSEQ multiplex PCR; TCRdb lists only in-frame clones, some missing. The sample records roughly 250,000 clones, 75% to 90% being singletons. Sequenced material: PBMCs or T cells enriched from blood (not recorded which). All receptors come from a woman aged 25 to 39 with acute COVID-19.

The J gene is TRBJ2-3, the V gene TRBV5-4; 9 bases are a match to TRBD2. Germline trimming cut 4 bases from V and 4 bases from J; bases unmatched to any gene: 10. CDR1 SGHNT and CDR2 YYREEE come from the germline V gene (reference sequence). The CDR3 is made up of 16 amino acids. CDR3 sequence reads: CASSRSAGGLSDTQYF. As DNA, the CDR3 is TGTGCCAGCAGCCGCTCGGCGGGGGGGCTGTCAGATACGCAGTATTTT.

The rearrangement links TRBV5-4 to TRBJ2-5; 12 positions match TRBD2. V lost 4 bases and J lost 3; bases outside the gene matches: 7. The CDR3 consists of 16 residues. The germline CDR1 and CDR2 sequences are SGHNT and YYREEE (reference sequence). The CDR3 bases are TGTGCCAGCAGCCCACGACTAGCGGGGGCAGAAGAGACCCAGTACTTC. This encodes CASSPRLAGAEETQYF.

This chain connects TRBV11-2 to TRBJ2-3, with 7 bases that match TRBD2. V shed 0 bases, J shed 5 bases, and the junction held 5 bases outside the gene matches. In germline, CDR1 is SGHAT, CDR2 FQNNGV. CDR3 length equals 15 residues. The CDR3 DNA reads TGTGCCAGCAGCTTAGATCTTTTAGCGGGAGATACGCAGTATTTT. Translated, it gives CASSLDLLAGDTQYF. The whole variable domain, remainder taken from reference TRBV11-2 and TRBJ2-3, is EAGVAQSPRYKIIEKRQSVAFWCNPISGHATLYWYQQILGQGPKLLIQFQNNGVVDDSQLPKDRFSAERLKGVDSTLKIQPAKLEDSAVYLCASSLDLLAGDTQYFGPGTRLTVL.

The rearrangement uses TRBV4-2 and TRBJ1-3; maybe TRBD1 (5 bases). The V and J ends lost 1 base and 3 bases respectively, with 16 bases between them. This CDR3 is built from 17 residues. Germline-derived CDR1 and CDR2 are LGHNA and YNFKEQ. The CDR3: CASSQVSPPGVGNTIYF. CDR3 DNA: TGTGCCAGCAGCCAAGTGAGCCCCCCGGGGGTTGGAAACACCATATATTTT.

Notes on this clone: The identical CDR3 is also encoded by other nucleotide sequences in the sample. V is TRBV7-3 and J is TRBJ2-3, with 8 positions matching TRBD2. Germline V gene lookup returns CDR1 SGHTA and CDR2 FQGTGA. This CDR3 region has 14 residues. The trim removed 5 bases at V and 1 base at J, leaving 2 bases unmatched. CDR3 in amino acids: CASSRRGGTDTQYF. The DNA of the CDR3 is TGTGCCAGCAGCCGGCGGGGGGGCACAGATACGCAGTATTTT.

This chain links TRBV27 with TRBJ1-6; D possibly corresponds to TRBD1 (6 bases). The V gene lost 4 bases and the J gene lost 5 bases, with 18 bases spanning the gap. Germline V lookup: CDR1 MNHEY, CDR2 SMNVEV (reference sequence). The CDR3 has 17 residues. The CDR3 DNA follows: TGTGCCAGCAGTTCACCCCGGTCATACAGGGATAATTCACCCCTCCACTTT. Its protein is CASSSPRSYRDNSPLHF.

The chain is built from TRBV20-1 and TRBJ1-2; weak D call: TRBD1 (6 bases). The CDR3 length is 13 residues. Deletions cut 3 bases from V and 8 bases from J, with 16 bases between. Germline V gives CDR1 DFQATT, CDR2 SNEGSKA (reference sequence). The CDR3 here is CSASLARGRGYTF. CDR3 nucleotides: TGCAGTGCTAGTTTAGCCAGGGGACGAGGCTACACCTTC.

The J gene is TRBJ2-2, the V gene TRBV7-9; D may be TRBD1 (6 bases). CDR1 and CDR2 (germline): SEHNR, FQNEAQ (reference sequence). CDR3 length equals 15 residues. Trimming removed 5 bases at V and 4 bases at J, with 14 bases between. Here the CDR3 DNA reads TGTGCCAGCAGCCCCCACAGGGATGGCACCGGGGAGCTGTTTTTT. It codes for CASSPHRDGTGELFF.